The 21 T cell receptor beta chains below all came from one sample that was sequenced in a study of T cells in Graves' hyperthyroidism and ophthalmopathy. RNA transcripts provided the source from which TCR beta CDR3 regions were amplified. The TCR CDR3 first-round RT-PCR relied on the HTBI primer set. TCRdb reanalysed the multiplex PCR reads using MiXCR and keeps one entry per CDR3 protein. This sample has over 700,000 distinct CDR3 sequences, with about two fifths found just once. The sample consisted of blood. These receptors came from a man between 18 and 35 years old with Graves' hyperthyroidism.

Regarding this clonotype: At one end, the junction sequence differs from germline, possibly due to a read error. This chain uses TRBV5-1 with TRBJ2-7; D could derive from TRBD1 or TRBD2 (5 bases each). CDR1 and CDR2 from the germline V gene are SGHRS and YFSETQ. There are 14 residues in the CDR3. DNA of the CDR3: TGCGCCAGCACCTTGCCGGGGCGCGACTACGAGCAGTACTTC. This gives the protein CASTLPGRDYEQYF.

V usage is TRBV9 and J usage is TRBJ1-3; D gene ambiguous. This CDR3 contains 15 residues. V was shortened by 4 bases and J by 0 bases, with 11 bases between the two germline ends. CDR1 and CDR2 (germline): SGDLS, YYNGEE. The CDR3 protein is CASSPGRISGNTIYF. The CDR3 DNA sequence: TGTGCCAGCAGCCCTGGACGGATCTCTGGAAACACCATATATTTT.

This clonotype turned up a few times. The chain couples TRBV7-8 to TRBJ2-7; 10 bases match TRBD2. V was clipped by 1 base and J by 10 bases; unmatched bases: 16. The V gene's germline CDR1 is SGHVS and CDR2 FQNEAQ. The CDR3 consists of 17 residues. The CDR3 nucleotides read TGTGCCAGCAGCTTAGGAACCCCTAGCGGGAGCCCGACGGACCAGTACTTC. Its protein product is CASSLGTPSGSPTDQYF.

Points on this clonotype: A read error may explain this, as a much larger clone is one base away. The CDR3 protein is CSVEDSRTGGETQYF. DNA for the CDR3: TGCAGCGTTGAAGATTCTCGGACAGGGGGAGAGACCCAGTACTTC. The J gene is TRBJ2-5, the V gene TRBV29-1, with 10 bases that match TRBD1. V lost 0 bases to trimming and J lost 4 bases; unmatched junction nucleotides: 5. Per the germline V gene, CDR1 is SQVTM and CDR2 is ANQGSEA. CDR3 length: 15 amino acids. Based on the CDR3 plus reference TRBV29-1 and TRBJ2-5, the full variable domain is SAVISQKPSRDICQRGTSLTIQCQVDSQVTMMFWYRQQPGQSLTLIATANQGSEATYESGFVIDKFPISRPNLTFSTLTVSNMSPEDSSIYLCSVEDSRTGGETQYFGPGTRLLVL.

This sequence joins TRBV5-1 and TRBJ2-7; D unclear. The CDR3 loop spans 15 amino acids. V lost 0 bases, J lost 1 base, and 11 bases lay in between. The V gene's germline CDR1 is SGHRS and CDR2 YFSETQ. The CDR3 sequence: CASSLVGALSYEQYF. Written as DNA, the CDR3 is TGCGCCAGCAGCTTGGTGGGTGCGCTATCCTACGAGCAGTACTTC.

Turning to this clonotype: The conserved phenylalanine or tryptophan is not found at the CDR3 terminus, so this likely reflects a read error. It is unclear where the CDR3 begins or ends on the DNA, so no DNA is shown, and the CDR3 is as TCRdb lists it. The genes are TRBV7-2 and TRBJ1-3. CDR1 and CDR2 from the germline V gene are SGHTA and FQGNSA. The CDR3 numbers 12 amino acids, ends counted. The CDR3 here is CASSFSGNTITA.

J is TRBJ2-7 and V is TRBV6-2 or TRBV6-3; no definite D call. From germline, CDR1 is MNHEY and CDR2 SVGEGT. V was clipped by 2 bases and J by 2 bases, with 4 bases between them. This CDR3 spans 12 amino acids. DNA of the CDR3: TGTGCCAGCAGTTACCGAGCCTACGAGCAGTACTTC. Its protein is CASSYRAYEQYF.

This clonotype was seen only a few times. The CDR3 loop reads CACRRGLFYEQYF. The CDR3 bases are TGTGCCTGCCGGCGGGGACTTTTCTACGAGCAGTACTTC. The chain combines TRBV6-5 with TRBJ2-7, with D possibly TRBD2 on 6 matching bases. Between the trimmed V and J ends, which lost 11 bases and 3 bases, there was a span of 17 bases. The germline V gene has CDR1 MNHEY and CDR2 SVGAGI. The CDR3 loop spans 13 amino acids.

This rearrangement joins TRBV7-9 to TRBJ2-2, with D possibly being TRBD1 (6 bases). With 8 bases removed from V and 4 bases from J, the gap between germline ends came to 14 bases. Germline V gene data show CDR1 as SEHNR and CDR2 as FQNEAQ (reference sequence). The CDR3 has 14 amino acids. This CDR3 reads CASPRGGATGELFF. In nucleotides, the CDR3 is TGTGCCAGCCCCCGAGGGGGTGCCACCGGGGAGCTGTTTTTT.

This clonotype was detected many times. J is TRBJ1-6 and V is TRBV19, with D possibly being TRBD1 (6 bases). Germline V gene sequence: CDR1 LNHDA, CDR2 SQIVND (reference sequence). This CDR3 region has 15 residues. V lost 5 bases and J lost 9, with 17 bases in between. The CDR3 loop reads CASSLDSKSGSPLHF. The DNA of the CDR3 is TGTGCCAGTAGTCTGGACAGTAAGAGTGGTTCACCCCTCCACTTT. Drawing the rest from reference TRBV19 and TRBJ1-6, the complete variable domain is DGGITQSPKYLFRKEGQNVTLSCEQNLNHDAMYWYRQDPGQGLRLIYYSQIVNDFQKGDIAEGYSVSREKKESFPLTVTSAQKNPTAFYLCASSLDSKSGSPLHFGNGTRLTVT.

In the case of this clonotype: Just one base apart from a much larger clone, this may be a read error. This chain links TRBV9 with TRBJ1-4; D gene uncertain. V was clipped by 0 bases and J by 6 bases, with 9 bases between them. Germline CDR1 SGDLS, CDR2 YYNGEE. The CDR3 consists of 14 residues. CDR3 coding DNA: TGTGCCAGCAGCGTAGCGGTGAATCATGAAAAACTGTTTTTT. Protein sequence: CASSVAVNHEKLFF. The full variable domain, in which reference TRBV9 and TRBJ1-4 provide the parts outside the CDR3, is DSGVTQTPKHLITATGQRVTLRCSPRSGDLSVYWYQQSLDQGLQFLIQYYNGEERAKGNILERFSAQQFPDLHSELNLSSLELGDSALYFCASSVAVNHEKLFFGSGTQLSVL.

The chain uses TRBV11-2 and TRBJ2-7; 8 bases align to TRBD2. The trim removed 1 base at V and 6 bases at J, leaving 11 bases unmatched. Germline CDR1 is SGHAT and CDR2 is FQNNGV. This CDR3 is built from 16 residues. The CDR3 spells CASSLVLARGGFEQYF. In nucleotides, the CDR3 is TGTGCCAGCAGCTTAGTTTTGGCCCGGGGGGGATTCGAGCAGTACTTC.

V is TRBV7-2 and J is TRBJ1-1; 9 bases line up with TRBD1. The CDR3 has 17 residues. Germline CDR1 SGHTA, CDR2 FQGNSA. Trimming took 1 base from V and 0 from J; bases not matched to a gene: 6. CDR3 in amino acids: CASSLGGTGKMNTEAFF. The CDR3 DNA reads TGTGCCAGCAGCTTAGGGGGGACAGGGAAGATGAACACTGAAGCTTTCTTT.

This chain links TRBV7-9 with TRBJ1-1; D is undetermined. Trimming stripped 6 bases from V and 4 bases from J, with 12 bases between. The CDR3 spans 13 residues. Germline V gene data show CDR1 as SEHNR and CDR2 as FQNEAQ (reference sequence). CDR3 region: CASRSDVFTEAFF. CDR3 in DNA: TGTGCCAGCAGATCGGACGTTTTCACTGAAGCTTTCTTT.

This clonotype was picked up many times. The chain has TRBV25-1 and TRBJ2-2; D gene ambiguous. Trimming removed 3 bases at V and 6 bases at J, with 8 bases between. The CDR3 covers 13 residues. CDR1 and CDR2 from the germline V gene are MGHDK and SYGVNS. The CDR3 region has the DNA TGTGCCAGCAGTGATTTGGGGTCCGGGGAGCTGTTTTTT. Protein product: CASSDLGSGELFF. Supplemented by reference TRBV25-1 and TRBJ2-2, the full variable domain reads EADIYQTPRYLVIGTGKKITLECSQTMGHDKMYWYQQDPGMELHLIHYSYGVNSTEKGDLSSESTVSRIRTEHFPLTLESARPSHTSQYLCASSDLGSGELFFGEGSRLTVL.

The chain is built from TRBV2 and TRBJ2-7, with a possible D match to TRBD2 (6 bases). Germline V lookup: CDR1 SNHLY, CDR2 FYNNEI. V was shortened by 7 bases and J by 0 bases, with 16 bases between the two germline ends. The CDR3 runs to 15 residues. CDR3 nucleotides: TGTGCCAGCATGCTGCGGGGCGGGGACTCCTACGAGCAGTACTTC. Residues: CASMLRGGDSYEQYF.

For this clonotype: A much larger clone differs by one base, so this may be a read error. This chain joins TRBV29-1 and TRBJ2-2; D remains ambiguous. The CDR3 extends over 12 amino acids. Germline lookup yields CDR1 SQVTM and CDR2 ANQGSEA. V was pared by 3 bases and J by 4 bases, with 6 bases between. CDR3 residues: CSVDLLTGELFF. Here the CDR3 DNA reads TGCAGCGTTGACCTCCTCACCGGGGAGCTGTTTTTT.

The chain carries TRBV12-3 or TRBV12-4 and TRBJ2-5, with TRBD2 matching 13 bases. CDR3 length: 16 amino acids. Trimming cost V 5 bases and J 4 bases; bases outside gene matches: 7. The CDR3 reads CASSVSRLAGGETQYF. DNA of the CDR3: TGTGCCAGCAGTGTGAGTCGACTAGCGGGAGGAGAGACCCAGTACTTC.

The V call is TRBV12-3 or TRBV12-4, the J call TRBJ1-6; D is uncertain. Trimming shortened V by 1 base and J by 14 bases, and 12 bases separated the two germline ends. The length of the CDR3 is 13 residues. CDR3 coding DNA: TGTGCCAGCAGTTTAGGTGGAAAAACGGCCCTCCACTTT. It specifies CASSLGGKTALHF.

This chain joins TRBV27 and TRBJ1-2, with 7 bases fitting TRBD1. Germline V gives CDR1 MNHEY, CDR2 SMNVEV (reference sequence). There are 15 residues in the CDR3. V was clipped by 6 bases and J by 4 bases; unmatched bases: 11. The CDR3 here is CASSLTGDVIYGYTF. The DNA for the CDR3 is TGTGCCAGCAGCCTCACAGGGGACGTAATCTATGGCTACACCTTC.

With regard to this clonotype: A much larger clone differs by one base, so this may be a read error. The V call is TRBV7-2, the J call TRBJ1-3, with D uncertain. The CDR3 spans 13 residues. Germline assignment: CDR1 SGHTA and CDR2 FQGNSA. Deletions cut 5 bases from V and 4 bases from J, with 9 bases between. The CDR3 loop is CASSEGWGNTIYF. Written as DNA, the CDR3 is TGTGCCAGCAGCGAAGGGTGGGGAAACACCATATATTTT.